This T cell receptor beta chain was found in a study of TIL therapy for anti-PD-1-resistant metastatic lung cancer. Overall study context: Progressing patients received lymphodepletion, expanded TIL infusion and IL-2. Patients had a median age of almost 55 years (range about 35-80).

The time point: pre-treatment sample, taken before nivolumab and TIL therapy. Enrollment ran from October 2017 to early 2020. This was the immunoSEQ v3 assay. Libraries were sequenced to 2.2 million or so read pairs (survey) or roughly 5-6.5 million (deep). Clones were read by immunoSEQ multiplex PCR, and TCRdb kept only the in-frame ones, dropping some. Of about 15,000 clones in the sample, roughly 86% were seen once. Trimming at V came to 6 bases and at J to 4 bases, leaving 14 bases not matched to a gene. CDR1 and CDR2 from the germline V gene are SNHLY and FYNNEI. The CDR3 has 16 residues. Comment on this clone: Other DNA sequences within the sample encode an identical CDR3.

This receptor was identified in a person aged 25-85 years with non-small cell lung cancer. The chain employs TRBV2 and TRBJ1-2; 7 bases line up with TRBD1. The sample here was blood, taken at baseline. CDR3 DNA sequence: TGTGCCAGCAGCCGACATAAAGGACAGGTGACCTATGGCTACACCTTC. This gives the protein CASSRHKGQVTYGYTF.